One and the same sample provided the 3 T cell receptor beta chains below, sequenced in a study of T cell responses to AZD1222 COVID-19 vaccine. Generated by immunoSEQ multiplex PCR, the TCRdb table keeps only in-frame clones and is missing some. The sample consists of some 110,000 clones, approximately 85% of them appearing once. Sequencing was performed on peripheral blood, taken on day 0 of MenACWY control vaccination. The origin of the receptors is an adult in good health.

The chain is built from TRBV4-2 and TRBJ1-1; 11 bases agree with TRBD1. Trimming took 3 bases from V and 5 from J; bases not matched to a gene: 11. The length of the CDR3 is 17 residues. The germline CDR1 and CDR2 sequences are LGHNA and YNFKEQ. The CDR3 DNA is TGTGCCAGCAGCCAGAGGGGGGGACAGGGGGTCGGAACTGAAGCTTTCTTT. It yields the protein CASSQRGGQGVGTEAFF.

The V gene is TRBV6-5, the J gene TRBJ2-7, with a tentative D call TRBD1 (6 bases). V lost 5 bases, J lost 3 bases, and 14 bases lay in between. CDR1 and CDR2 from the germline V gene are MNHEY and SVGAGI. The CDR3 contains 14 residues. CDR3 region: CASSRTTGDYEQYF. The CDR3 DNA is TGTGCCAGCAGTCGTACGACAGGAGACTACGAGCAGTACTTC.

V gene TRBV28 combines with J gene TRBJ1-4; the D gene is possibly TRBD1 (6 bases). Trimming pared 4 bases from V and 4 bases from J, leaving 10 bases between. CDR3 length: 14 amino acids. CDR1 and CDR2 (germline): MDHEN, SYDVKM. The CDR3: CASSYRGNNEKLFF. CDR3 coding DNA: TGTGCCAGCAGTTATAGGGGGAATAATGAAAAACTGTTTTTT.